A few counts support the clone carrying this T cell receptor (beta chain). Its antigen is not known. This sample stems from a study of response to subunit inactivated influenza vaccine. Study-level findings and limits: Authors suggested seasonal influenza vaccinations each recruit few new T cells.

The CDR3 is 15 residues long. V lost 3 bases, J lost 2 bases, and 4 bases stayed unmatched. TCRdb fed the RT-PCR reads into MiXCR, producing one record per CDR3 protein. The sample yields some 500,000 distinct CDR3 sequences, approximately 17% seen once. This sample comprised CD4+ T cells sorted from PBMCs, obtained roughly 24 months after vaccination. This rearrangement joins TRBV12-3 or TRBV12-4 to TRBJ1-5, with 7 positions matching TRBD1. The TCR was taken from a man aged 45 to 75 who received an inactivated influenza vaccine. The CDR3 nucleotides read TGTGCCAGCAGTTTCAACAGGGGAGGCAATCAGCCCCAGCATTTT. Protein sequence: CASSFNRGGNQPQHF.